These T cell receptor beta chains were read from a single sample in a study of T cells in Graves' hyperthyroidism and ophthalmopathy. A single record per CDR3 protein comes from TCRdb applying MiXCR to the multiplex PCR reads. Altogether 200,000 to 250,000 distinct CDR3 sequences are present, 16% being singletons, with the ten largest covering 25% to 30%. Specimen: blood. These receptors came from a woman under 30 with Graves' ophthalmopathy. CDR3s include the opening cysteine and the closing phenylalanine or tryptophan. The D gene is left open where the match is weak. Only some rows state a clone size, as once, few, many or a class for expanded clones.

. | TRBJ1-1 | many | TRBV28 | CASSFNRDKNTEAFF | TGTGCCAGCAGTTTCAACCGGGACAAGAACACTGAAGCTTTCTTT
. | TRBJ2-7 | . | TRBV5-6 | CASAISGALLREQYF | TGTGCCAGCGCTATAAGTGGGGCCCTCCTGCGCGAGCAGTACTTC
. | TRBJ2-5 | . | TRBV19 | CASSMDGGVETQYF | TGTGCCAGTAGTATGGACGGAGGGGTCGAGACCCAGTACTTC
. | TRBJ2-7 | many | TRBV28 | CASRLGTTYEQYF | TGTGCCAGCAGACTCGGGACAACCTACGAGCAGTACTTC
. | TRBJ1-1 | many | TRBV12-3/TRBV12-4 | CASSSDRNEAFF | TGTGCCAGCAGTTCGGACAGAAATGAAGCTTTCTTT
. | TRBJ2-7 | once | TRBV5-4 | CASSRQGGTGDEQYF | TGTGCCAGCAGCCGACAGGGTGGGACTGGTGACGAGCAGTACTTC
TRBD1 | TRBJ2-7 | many | TRBV18 | CASSPPGTGTTYEQYF | TGTGCCAGCTCACCCCCGGGGACAGGGACAACATACGAGCAGTACTTC
. | TRBJ1-6 | many | TRBV11-2 | CASSWDRTNSPLHF | TGTGCCAGCAGTTGGGACCGAACTAATTCACCCCTCCACTTT
TRBD1 | TRBJ2-1 | . | TRBV6-1 | CASSEALDRGLNEQFF | TGTGCCAGCAGTGAAGCTTTGGACAGGGGGCTAAATGAGCAGTTCTTC
. | TRBJ1-3 | . | TRBV20-1 | CSARGRVGNTIYF | TGCAGTGCTAGAGGGAGGGTTGGAAACACCATATATTTT
TRBD1 | TRBJ2-7 | many | TRBV7-9 | CASSFPERTGSYEQYF | TGTGCCAGCAGCTTTCCAGAACGGACAGGGTCGTACGAGCAGTACTTC
TRBD2 | TRBJ2-3 | many | TRBV28 | CASSRYGLASSTDTQYF | TGTGCCAGCAGTCGATACGGACTAGCGTCTAGCACAGATACGCAGTATTTT
. | TRBJ2-7 | many | TRBV11-2 | CASSLRLPGGDEPYEQYF | TGTGCCAGCAGTCTCAGGTTGCCGGGTGGGGACGAACCCTACGAGCAGTACTTC
. | TRBJ1-1 | . | TRBV25-1 | CASSEANTEAFF | TGTGCCAGCAGTGAAGCGAACACTGAAGCTTTCTTT
. | TRBJ2-3 | once | TRBV10-3 | CAISISGTDTQYF | TGTGCCATCAGTATAAGCGGCACAGATACGCAGTATTTT
TRBD2 | TRBJ2-7 | many | TRBV20-1 | CSARSRGREGLLYEQYF | TGCAGTGCTAGATCAAGGGGGCGGGAGGGCCTTCTCTACGAGCAGTACTTC
TRBD2 | TRBJ2-5 | many | TRBV28 | CASSLSGLQETQYF | TGTGCCAGCAGCCTTTCGGGACTACAAGAGACCCAGTACTTC
TRBD1 | TRBJ2-7 | . | TRBV11-2 | CASSHIGTGPYEQYF | TGTGCCAGCAGCCACATCGGGACAGGGCCCTACGAGCAGTACTTC
TRBD1 | TRBJ1-1 | many | TRBV7-6 | CASSPGQGWGTEAFF | TGTGCCAGCAGCCCGGGACAGGGTTGGGGCACTGAAGCTTTCTTT
TRBD2 | TRBJ2-1 | many | TRBV2 | CASDAGTSGGNEQFF | TGTGCCAGCGACGCCGGGACTAGCGGGGGCAATGAGCAGTTCTTC
TRBD2 | TRBJ2-2 | . | TRBV24-1 | CATSDREPGLAGGTNTGELFF | TGTGCCACCAGTGACCGTGAGCCGGGACTAGCGGGGGGAACAAACACCGGGGAGCTGTTTTTT
TRBD1 | TRBJ1-5 | . | TRBV19 | CATGTANQPQHF | TGTGCCACCGGGACAGCAAATCAGCCCCAGCATTTT
TRBD2 | TRBJ2-5 | . | TRBV7-8 | CASSLVFGSGSGQETQYF | TGTGCCAGCAGCTTAGTATTTGGTAGCGGGAGTGGCCAAGAGACCCAGTACTTC
TRBD1 | TRBJ1-2 | many | TRBV20-1 | CSARNRVKTGTGVYGYTF | TGCAGTGCTAGAAATAGGGTTAAAACGGGGACAGGGGTTTATGGCTACACCTTC
TRBD1 | TRBJ2-2 | many | TRBV9 | CASSGPGQGAVGELFF | TGTGCCAGCAGCGGGCCGGGACAGGGGGCCGTCGGGGAGCTGTTTTTT
. | TRBJ2-7 | many | TRBV12-3/TRBV12-4 | CASSLADSLEQYF | TGTGCCAGCAGTTTGGCCGATTCGCTGGAGCAGTACTTC
. | TRBJ2-7 | many | TRBV11-2 | CASSLIRRPYEQYF | TGTGCCAGCAGCTTAATCCGCAGACCCTACGAGCAGTACTTC
. | TRBJ2-3 | . | TRBV2 | CASKTVADTQYF | TGTGCCAGCAAGACAGTTGCAGATACGCAGTATTTT
TRBD1 | TRBJ2-2 | many | TRBV6-1 | CASSDGQGAVGELFF | TGTGCCAGCAGTGACGGACAGGGGGCGGTCGGGGAGCTGTTTTTT
. | TRBJ1-1 | many | TRBV12-3/TRBV12-4 | CASSWRPSGNTEAFF | TGTGCCAGCAGTTGGCGCCCTAGCGGGAACACTGAAGCTTTCTTT
. | TRBJ2-7 | many | TRBV6-1 | CASSPTRDNSYEQYF | TGTGCCAGCAGCCCAACCCGGGACAACTCCTACGAGCAGTACTTC
TRBD2 | TRBJ2-5 | . | TRBV28 | CASRTRRLAGVGETQYF | TGTGCCAGCAGGACTCGCCGACTAGCGGGAGTTGGAGAGACCCAGTACTTC
TRBD2 | TRBJ2-3 | . | TRBV7-3 | CASSPWTSGGYTDTQYF | TGTGCCAGCAGCCCCTGGACTAGCGGGGGATACACAGATACGCAGTATTTT
TRBD1 | TRBJ1-5 | . | TRBV20-1 | CSASFAAGTGGSRQPQHF | TGCAGTGCTTCGTTTGCAGCCGGGACAGGGGGAAGTCGGCAGCCCCAGCATTTT
. | TRBJ1-1 | many | TRBV11-2 | CASSLDGIGGTEAFF | TGTGCCAGCAGCTTAGATGGGATAGGGGGCACTGAAGCTTTCTTT
TRBD1 | TRBJ2-7 | . | TRBV28 | CASRYGTEEYEQYF | TGTGCCAGCAGGTATGGGACAGAGGAGTACGAGCAGTACTTC
. | TRBJ2-7 | many | TRBV20-1 | CSARASEQYF | TGCAGTGCTAGAGCCAGTGAGCAGTACTTC
TRBD2 | TRBJ2-3 | . | TRBV7-2 | CASSLLSGLAGGGDTQYF | TGTGCCAGCAGCTTGCTTTCCGGACTAGCGGGGGGAGGCGATACGCAGTATTTT
. | TRBJ1-1 | many | TRBV3-1 | CASSQEQGSTEAFF | TGTGCCAGCAGCCAAGAACAGGGTAGCACTGAAGCTTTCTTT
. | TRBJ2-7 | . | TRBV6-5 | CASSYAGGEQYF | TGTGCCAGCAGTTACGCCGGTGGCGAGCAGTACTTC
. | TRBJ2-7 | many | TRBV7-9 | CASSLWGYEQYF | TGTGCCAGCAGCTTATGGGGTTACGAGCAGTACTTC
TRBD1 | TRBJ2-5 | many | TRBV14 | CASSHHRGYPETQYF | TGTGCCAGCAGCCATCACAGGGGTTATCCGGAGACCCAGTACTTC
. | TRBJ2-5 | many | TRBV7-8 | CASSDPHESGNPQETQYF | TGTGCCAGCAGCGATCCTCACGAGAGCGGAAATCCACAAGAGACCCAGTACTTC
TRBD2 | TRBJ2-1 | many | TRBV30 | CATGGSYNEQFF | TGTGCAACGGGAGGGTCCTACAATGAGCAGTTCTTC
. | TRBJ2-1 | . | TRBV18 | CASSPGRGRYEQFF | TGTGCCAGCTCACCAGGCCGGGGACGGTATGAGCAGTTCTTC
. | TRBJ2-1 | many | TRBV3-1 | CASSPPGRNEQFF | TGTGCCAGCAGCCCCCCGGGGAGAAATGAGCAGTTCTTC
. | TRBJ2-3 | many | TRBV28 | CASRGGLTIVTDTQYF | TGTGCCAGCAGAGGGGGTCTTACCATCGTCACAGATACGCAGTATTTT
. | TRBJ2-3 | many | TRBV7-7 | CASSSPRRRLTDTQYF | TGTGCTAGCAGCTCCCCTAGAAGGCGGCTCACAGATACGCAGTATTTT
. | TRBJ1-1 | many | TRBV28 | CASSPDLPGPNTEAFF | TGTGCCAGCAGCCCCGATCTTCCAGGACCGAACACTGAAGCTTTCTTT
TRBD1 | TRBJ1-2 | many | TRBV20-1 | CSAVDRAGYTF | TGCAGTGCTGTCGACAGGGCTGGCTACACCTTC
TRBD1 | TRBJ1-2 | many | TRBV10-3 | CAISESEGTGDRGGYTF | TGTGCCATCAGTGAATCTGAGGGGACAGGGGACAGGGGTGGCTACACCTTC
. | TRBJ2-7 | many | TRBV5-6 | CASSLVGGAEQYF | TGTGCCAGCAGCTTGGTGGGAGGTGCCGAGCAGTACTTC
TRBD1 | TRBJ1-1 | many | TRBV6-1 | CASRVGQANTEAFF | TGTGCCAGCAGAGTGGGACAGGCGAACACTGAAGCTTTCTTT
TRBD1 | TRBJ2-7 | many | TRBV28 | CASTAPGQDVYEQYF | TGTGCCAGTACCGCCCCGGGACAGGATGTCTACGAGCAGTACTTC
TRBD1 | TRBJ2-7 | . | TRBV5-5 | CASSLLPGQGKSGAGRSSYEQYF | TGTGCCAGCAGCTTGTTACCGGGACAGGGAAAATCTGGAGCGGGGAGGAGCTCCTACGAGCAGTACTTC
. | TRBJ1-4 | . | TRBV28 | CAGSLLPIQRTNEKLFF | TGTGCCGGCAGTCTTCTTCCCATACAGAGAACTAATGAAAAACTGTTTTTT
TRBD2 | TRBJ2-1 | many | TRBV6-1 | CASSSPPGLAGVGNEQFF | TGTGCCAGCAGTTCGCCCCCGGGACTAGCGGGAGTGGGGAATGAGCAGTTCTTC
. | TRBJ1-2 | many | TRBV2 | CASSEVSMGYGYTF | TGTGCCAGCAGTGAGGTCTCAATGGGATATGGCTACACCTTC
TRBD1 | TRBJ2-7 | many | TRBV4-1 | CASSRSPGQDTYEQYF | TGCGCCAGCAGCCGGTCCCCGGGACAGGATACCTACGAGCAGTACTTC